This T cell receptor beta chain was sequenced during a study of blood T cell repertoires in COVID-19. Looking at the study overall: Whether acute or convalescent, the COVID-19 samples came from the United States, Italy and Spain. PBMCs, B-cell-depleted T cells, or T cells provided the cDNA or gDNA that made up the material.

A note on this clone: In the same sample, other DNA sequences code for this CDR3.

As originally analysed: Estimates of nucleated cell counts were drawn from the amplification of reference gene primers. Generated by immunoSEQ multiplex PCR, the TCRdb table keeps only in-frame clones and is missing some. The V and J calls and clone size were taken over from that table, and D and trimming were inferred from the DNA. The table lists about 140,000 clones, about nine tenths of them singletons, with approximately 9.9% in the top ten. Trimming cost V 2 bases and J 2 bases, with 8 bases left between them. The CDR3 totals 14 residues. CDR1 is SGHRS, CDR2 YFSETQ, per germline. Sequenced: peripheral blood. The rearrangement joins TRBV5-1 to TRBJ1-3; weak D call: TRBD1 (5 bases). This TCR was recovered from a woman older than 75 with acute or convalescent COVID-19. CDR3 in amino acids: CASSLGGAGNTIYF. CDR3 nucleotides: TGCGCCAGCAGCTTAGGAGGGGCTGGAAACACCATATATTTT. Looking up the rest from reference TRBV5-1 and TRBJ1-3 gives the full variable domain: KAGVTQTPRYLIKTRGQQVTLSCSPISGHRSVSWYQQTPGQGLQFLFEYFSETQRNKGNFPGRFSGRQFSNSRSEMNVSTLELGDSALYLCASSLGGAGNTIYFGEGSWLTVV.